This is a list of T cell receptor beta chains from one sample in a study of T cell repertoires in cytomegalovirus infection. Each CDR3 protein gets one entry after TCRdb re-called the reads with MiXCR. The sample gives roughly 730,000 distinct CDR3 sequences, about 33% of which show up once; 15% to 20% is in the top ten. Their antigen targets remain unknown. This specimen was cultured PBMCs, taken from culture after CMV antigen stimulation. The receptors were sampled from a human donor in good health (CMV status not recorded). Some clones in this sample may be carry-over from other donors' samples. The CDR3 runs from the conserved cysteine through the conserved F or W. Each record gives: D gene, clone size, J gene, V gene, CDR3 DNA, CDR3 protein. A D gene is named only where the DNA matches it firmly. Only part of the rows carry a size: once, few, many, or a class if the clone is expanded.

. few TRBJ2-7 TRBV2 TGTGCCGTCAACGGCAGGGGTAGTTCCTACGAGCAGTACTTC CAVNGRGSSYEQYF
TRBD2 . TRBJ2-5 TRBV6-1 TGTGCCAGCAGCCTAACGACCGGGACTAGCGGGAGGGGTAAAGAGACCCAGTACTTC CASSLTTGTSGRGKETQYF
TRBD2 . TRBJ2-1 TRBV7-2 TGTGCCAGCAGCAAAGGAGGTCTAGCGGGGATCAATGAGCAGTTCTTC CASSKGGLAGINEQFF
. . TRBJ1-1 TRBV6-6 TGTGCCAGCAGTTACGCCGAACTTTCTGAAGCTTTCTTT CASSYAELSEAFF
TRBD1 . TRBJ1-5 TRBV3-1 TGTGCCAGCAGCCAAGATCCGGACAGGGATCAGCCCCAGCATTTT CASSQDPDRDQPQHF
TRBD2 few TRBJ2-7 TRBV20-1 TGCAGTGCTCCGACTAGCGGGAGTTACGAGCAGTACTTC CSAPTSGSYEQYF
. . TRBJ1-1 TRBV19 TGTGCCAGTAGTATAGTCGCAGGGGTGAACACTGAAGCTTTCTTT CASSIVAGVNTEAFF
TRBD2 . TRBJ2-1 TRBV20-1 TGCAGTGCTCCGACCGGGACTAGCGGGAGTAATGAGCAGTTCTTC CSAPTGTSGSNEQFF
TRBD1 . TRBJ2-1 TRBV11-3 TGTGCCAGCAGCTTAGGAGGGACAGGTACGAATGAGCAGTTCTTC CASSLGGTGTNEQFF
TRBD1 . TRBJ2-2 TRBV5-1 TGCGCCAGCAGTCGAGGGGGCCAAGGCGGGGAGCTGTTTTTT CASSRGGQGGELFF
. . TRBJ1-6 TRBV27 TGTGCCAGCAGTTTATACCAGGCCGAGGGGTTATCTTCACCCCTCCACTTT CASSLYQAEGLSSPLHF
. . TRBJ2-5 TRBV12-3/TRBV12-4 TGTGCCAGCTCCCTACTGCTCCAAGAGACCCAGTACTTC CASSLLLQETQYF
TRBD2 . TRBJ2-3 TRBV19 TGTGCCAGTAGCCCCCCACTTGGGAGGGCCCCAGATACGCAGTATTTT CASSPPLGRAPDTQYF
. . TRBJ1-2 TRBV27 TGTGCCAGCAGTTTTCAGGGCCCGGACTATGGCTACACCTTC CASSFQGPDYGYTF
. few TRBJ1-2 TRBV19 TGTGCCAGTAGTCGCGGGCACTATGGCTACACCTTC CASSRGHYGYTF
. few TRBJ2-3 TRBV5-1 TGCGCCAGCAGCTTGGGGATGACTTCTAATACGCAGTATTTT CASSLGMTSNTQYF
TRBD1 . TRBJ2-1 TRBV7-2 TGTGCCAGCAGCCGTACAGGGGGCAGAGTCGGTGAGCAGTTCTTC CASSRTGGRVGEQFF
. few TRBJ2-7 TRBV6-6 TGTGCCAGCAGACCTGGACCGATTTACTCCTACGAGCAGTACTTC CASRPGPIYSYEQYF
TRBD1 once TRBJ2-4 TRBV5-4 TGTGCCAGCAGCCGGGGACAGGATCGAGCCAAAAACATTCAGTACTTC CASSRGQDRAKNIQYF
. . TRBJ2-7 TRBV3-1 TGTGCCAGCAGCCAAGATCAAGGACAGTCCTACGAGCAGTACTTC CASSQDQGQSYEQYF
TRBD1 few TRBJ1-6 TRBV20-1 TGCAGTGCTAGAGATCTGGGGACAGGGGGTCCCCGTAATTCACCCCTCCACTTT CSARDLGTGGPRNSPLHF
TRBD1 few TRBJ2-7 TRBV6-8 TGTGCCAGCAGTTACGGCCCGGACAGGGTTTACGAGCAGTACTTC CASSYGPDRVYEQYF
. . TRBJ2-1 TRBV6-8 TGTGCCAGCAGCCTGACAGGCCGGGGGAATGAGCAGTTCTTC CASSLTGRGNEQFF
. . TRBJ1-1 TRBV5-5 TGTGCCAGCAGCCCGGACCCTGGAGCGGGTGAAGCTTTCTTT CASSPDPGAGEAFF
. . TRBJ1-1 TRBV20-1 TGCAGTGCTAGAGACCTAACAGGGCCCAAAGCTTTCTTT CSARDLTGPKAFF
TRBD2 many TRBJ2-1 TRBV7-8 TGTGCCAGCAGCTTAGACCCCCAGCGGGAGGGCCTCTTC CASSLDPQREGLF
. . TRBJ2-6 TRBV7-9 TGTGCCGGCACCCTGCTCGGGGCCAACGTCCTGACTTTC CAGTLLGANVLTF
. . TRBJ2-7 TRBV7-9 TGTGCCAGCAGCTCCCCGTCGAGGAGATCCTACGAGCAGTACTTC CASSSPSRRSYEQYF
. many TRBJ2-7 TRBV7-8 TGTGCCAGCAGTCTACGGGACACCACCTACGAGCAGTACTTC CASSLRDTTYEQYF
TRBD2 . TRBJ2-6 TRBV7-3 TGTGCCAGCAGACCAAGACTAGCGGGGGGGCCCGGGGCCAACGTCCTGACTTTC CASRPRLAGGPGANVLTF
TRBD1 . TRBJ2-3 TRBV10-3 TGTGCCATCAGGACCGATTTAGGGGGCGATCCAGATACGCAGTATTTT CAIRTDLGGDPDTQYF
TRBD1 few TRBJ1-6 TRBV7-9 TGTGCCAGCAGCACCGGACAGGGGTATTCACCCCTCCACTTT CASSTGQGYSPLHF
. . TRBJ1-2 TRBV2 TGTGCCAGCAGTGAATTAAAGGGTGTAGCAGGGGATGGCTACACCTTC CASSELKGVAGDGYTF
TRBD1 few TRBJ2-5 TRBV7-9 TGTGCCAGCAGCTATACCGGGACAGTCGAGACCCAGTACTTC CASSYTGTVETQYF
. . TRBJ1-5 TRBV30 TGTGCCTGGAGTTTAACGAATAGCAATCAGCCCCAGCATTTT CAWSLTNSNQPQHF
TRBD1 few TRBJ1-5 TRBV12-3/TRBV12-4 TGTGCCAGCAGTTTAGACCTTTTTGCCGGGACAGGGGCCCTAAGGTATCAGCCCCAGCATTTT CASSLDLFAGTGALRYQPQHF
. . TRBJ2-4 TRBV12-3/TRBV12-4 TGTGCCAGCAGTTCCCCGGTAGAGCCTTACATTCAGTACTTC CASSSPVEPYIQYF
TRBD2 few TRBJ2-1 TRBV23-1 TGCGCCAGCAGTCAAATCGTGGCGGCTAGCGGGAAACAGAATGAGCAGTTCTTC CASSQIVAASGKQNEQFF
. . TRBJ2-2 TRBV7-2 TGTGCCAGCAGCTCGCTACCCACCGGGGAGCTGTTTTTT CASSSLPTGELFF
. . TRBJ2-1 TRBV6-8 TGTGCCAGCAGTTACTCGATCGGTAGACGCTCCTACAATGAGCAGTTCTTC CASSYSIGRRSYNEQFF
. . TRBJ1-4 TRBV5-3 TGTGCCAGCAGCTTGGACGGGGGTGATGAAAAACTGTTTTTT CASSLDGGDEKLFF
TRBD2 few TRBJ2-5 TRBV12-3/TRBV12-4 TGTGCCAGCCTTAGCGGGACCCAAGAGACCCAGTACTTC CASLSGTQETQYF
. . TRBJ2-1 TRBV9 TGTGCCAGCAGCCCCCAGATGTCTGCCTACAATGAGCAGTTCTTC CASSPQMSAYNEQFF
TRBD1 . TRBJ2-7 TRBV7-9 TGTGCCAGCAGCTTAACGGGACAGGGCTACGAGCAGTACTTC CASSLTGQGYEQYF
. . TRBJ1-4 TRBV11-2 TGTGCCAGCAGCTTACAGGGGACGGCTAATGAAAAACTGTTTTTT CASSLQGTANEKLFF
. . TRBJ2-4 TRBV4-1 TGCGCCAGCAGCCAAGAGACAGTAGCCAAAAACATTCAGTACTTC CASSQETVAKNIQYF
. . TRBJ2-4 TRBV6-2/TRBV6-3 TGTGCCAGCAGACCTTGGGGTCGGGGAAACATTCAGTACTTC CASRPWGRGNIQYF
. . TRBJ2-1 TRBV5-5 TGTGCCAGCAGCTTGGCGGGAAAATACAATGAGCAGTTCTTC CASSLAGKYNEQFF
. . TRBJ2-7 TRBV15 TGTGCCACCAGCAGGTCTCTGGGCTACGAGCAGTACTTC CATSRSLGYEQYF